The 24 T cell receptor beta chains below come from one sample, sequenced in a study of identifying expanded T cells in peripheral blood. Repertoires were generated with immunoSEQ multiplex PCR, while TCRdb's copy carries only in-frame clones and drops some. The top ten clones hold approximately 7% of a sample with about 82,000 clones, around 90% of them seen once. The sequenced sample consisted of blood. The receptor set was obtained from a person aged 18-69 years in good health.

The V and J genes are TRBV5-1 and TRBJ1-4; 7 positions agree with TRBD1. The junction had 6 bases not matched to a gene; V was cut back by 4 bases and J by 15 bases. This CDR3 has 11 residues. The germline V gene has CDR1 SGHRS and CDR2 YFSETQ. For the CDR3, the DNA is TGCGCCAGCAGCCAACAGGGGAAGTTGTTTTTT. Its translation: CASSQQGKLFF.

The rearrangement joins TRBV7-9 to TRBJ1-1; 7 bases fit TRBD1. Germline CDR1 is SEHNR and CDR2 is FQNEAQ (reference sequence). The J segment lost 1 base and the V segment lost 5 bases, leaving 7 bases of the junction unmatched. This CDR3 has 15 amino acids. CDR3 DNA sequence: TGTGCCAGCAGCCGCTGGACAGGCGAGAACACTGAAGCTTTCTTT. Translation: CASSRWTGENTEAFF.

The chain links TRBV19 to TRBJ1-5; 7 positions match TRBD1. Per germline, CDR1 LNHDA and CDR2 SQIVND (reference sequence). The V gene end was trimmed by 3 bases and the J gene end by 1 base; junction bases not matched to a gene: 9. This CDR3 is 17 amino acids long. The CDR3 DNA sequence: TGTGCCAGTAGTATTTCACAGGGGTGGGGAAGCAATCAGCCCCAGCATTTT. Encoded protein: CASSISQGWGSNQPQHF.

This chain connects TRBV2 to TRBJ2-6; 7 nucleotides align to TRBD2. This CDR3 contains 16 residues. Germline CDR1 is SNHLY and CDR2 is FYNNEI. The junction had 4 bases not matched to a gene; V was cut back by 1 base and J by 4 bases. The CDR3 DNA reads TGTGCCAGCAGTGAAGGGGCGGGGGTCGGGGCCAACGTCCTGACTTTC. This encodes CASSEGAGVGANVLTF.

The V and J genes are TRBV2 and TRBJ1-5; D not certain. Trimming stripped 2 bases from V and 2 bases from J, with 10 bases between. The CDR3 covers 15 residues. From germline, CDR1 is SNHLY and CDR2 FYNNEI. For the CDR3, the DNA is TGTGCCAGCAGTGAATCACAAAGGGGCAATCAGCCCCAGCATTTT. Translation: CASSESQRGNQPQHF.

The rearrangement uses TRBV7-2 and TRBJ1-1; TRBD1 matches at 9 bases. Trimming at V came to 1 base and at J to 1 base, leaving 10 bases not matched to a gene. Germline CDR1 is SGHTA and CDR2 is FQGNSA. CDR3 size: 18 residues. The CDR3 DNA follows: TGTGCCAGCAGCTTAGTTTTAGGACAGGGGCTGGGGAACACTGAAGCTTTCTTT. Translating it yields CASSLVLGQGLGNTEAFF.

The rearrangement joins TRBV4-1 to TRBJ1-3; 10 positions agree with TRBD1. The CDR3 sequence is 16 residues long. In germline, CDR1 is MGHRA, CDR2 YSYEKL. The J segment lost 3 bases and the V segment lost 4 bases, leaving 6 bases of the junction unmatched. Here the CDR3 DNA reads TGCGCCAGCAGCCTCTCGACAGGGGGCGGTGGAAACACCATATATTTT. It codes for CASSLSTGGGGNTIYF.

The V and J genes are TRBV18 and TRBJ1-2, with D possibly TRBD1 on 5 matching bases. The CDR3 totals 14 residues. CDR1 and CDR2 from the germline V gene are KGHSH and LQKENI. Trimming took 4 bases from V and 3 from J, leaving 12 bases between them. CDR3 residues: CASSLVGEDYGYTF. In nucleotides, the CDR3 is TGTGCCAGCTCACTGGTAGGGGAAGACTATGGCTACACCTTC.

The gene calls are TRBV10-3 and TRBJ2-7, with D tentatively TRBD2 (6 bases). The germline V gene has CDR1 ENHRY and CDR2 SYGVKD. The V and J ends lost 11 bases and 6 bases respectively, with 17 bases between them. The CDR3 is 12 residues long. The CDR3: CASGRERAEQYF. The CDR3 nucleotides are TGTGCCTCCGGCCGTGAGCGGGCCGAGCAGTACTTC.

The chain carries TRBV19 and TRBJ2-5; D not certain. Between the trimmed V and J ends, which lost 3 bases and 2 bases, there was a span of 7 bases. Germline V lookup: CDR1 LNHDA, CDR2 SQIVND (reference sequence). The CDR3 spans 13 residues. CDR3 protein: CASSISIQETQYF. The CDR3 DNA sequence: TGTGCCAGTAGTATTTCTATACAAGAGACCCAGTACTTC.

This rearrangement joins TRBV4-2 to TRBJ2-7, with D maybe TRBD2 (5 bases). Germline V gene data show CDR1 as LGHNA and CDR2 as YNFKEQ. The CDR3 extends over 16 amino acids. V shed 0 bases and J shed 1 base, with 13 bases lying between them. CDR3 sequence (DNA): TGTGCCAGCAGCCAAGAGTACTTTACTAGTTCCTACGAGCAGTACTTC. This sequence encodes CASSQEYFTSSYEQYF.

The chain links TRBV5-4 to TRBJ2-7, with TRBD2 matching 16 bases. The germline V gene encodes CDR1 SGHNT and CDR2 YYREEE (reference sequence). This CDR3 has 16 residues. V lost 3 bases and J lost 7; bases outside the gene matches: 7. The CDR3 nucleotides are TGTGCCAGCAGCTCCGGGACTAGCGGGGGGGCAGGGGAGCAGTACTTC. Its protein is CASSSGTSGGAGEQYF.

The rearrangement uses TRBV27 and TRBJ2-2; D perhaps matches TRBD1 (6 bases). This CDR3 has 14 residues. V was shortened by 2 bases and J by 7 bases, with 11 bases between the two germline ends. The V gene's germline CDR1 is MNHEY and CDR2 SMNVEV (reference sequence). Here the CDR3 DNA reads TGTGCCAGCAGTTTAGGTCAGGGGTTCGGGGAGCTGTTTTTT. It translates to CASSLGQGFGELFF.

This chain joins TRBV7-2 and TRBJ2-7; maybe TRBD2 (5 bases). Trimming cost V 5 bases and J 6 bases, with 17 bases left between them. Germline values: CDR1 SGHTA, CDR2 FQGNSA. The CDR3 totals 14 residues. CDR3 loop: CASSLHRDVSEQYF. CDR3 DNA sequence: TGTGCCAGCAGCCTTCACCGGGATGTCAGCGAGCAGTACTTC.

The chain recombines TRBV6-5 with TRBJ1-3; unclear D gene. This CDR3 comprises 14 residues. The ends were cut back, 0 bases at V and 3 bases at J, with 6 bases in the middle. Germline CDR1 MNHEY, CDR2 SVGAGI. The CDR3 nucleotides are TGTGCCAGCAGTTACTCGCCAGATGGAAACACCATATATTTT. The encoded protein is CASSYSPDGNTIYF.

The chain has TRBV7-7 and TRBJ2-1; D possibly matches TRBD1 or TRBD2 (7 bases each). Deletions cut 5 bases from V and 7 bases from J, with 12 bases between. Germline lookup yields CDR1 SSHAT and CDR2 FNYEAQ (reference sequence). This CDR3 region has 13 residues. This CDR3 is CASSPQGGNEQFF. CDR3 in DNA: TGTGCCAGCAGCCCCCAGGGGGGGAATGAGCAGTTCTTC.

This clone was recorded once. The chain carries TRBV6-1 and TRBJ2-7, with 9 bases aligning to TRBD2. Germline V gives CDR1 MNHNS, CDR2 SASEGT. With V trimmed by 8 bases and J by 7 bases, 15 bases remained unmatched. The CDR3 has 15 residues. The CDR3 protein is CASVTALAGSGEQYF. The CDR3, as DNA: TGTGCCAGCGTTACGGCCCTAGCGGGATCGGGGGAGCAGTACTTC.

This clone was detected a few times. One end of the junction is discordant with germline, which a read error may explain. V usage is TRBV7-9 and J usage is TRBJ2-1, with D unresolved. The CDR3 length is 11 residues. Per the germline V gene, CDR1 is SEHNR and CDR2 is FQNEAQ (reference sequence). The CDR3: CASSLYDEQFF. Here the CDR3 DNA reads TGTGCCAGCAGCCTCTACGATGAGCAGTTCTTC.

The chain employs TRBV9 and TRBJ2-1; 8 nucleotides agree with TRBD1. This CDR3 is built from 16 residues. CDR1 SGDLS and CDR2 YYNGEE come from the germline V gene. The junction had 9 bases not matched to a gene; V was cut back by 3 bases and J by 4 bases. CDR3 protein: CASSDPGGTGYNEQFF. The CDR3 DNA reads as TGTGCCAGCAGCGACCCCGGAGGGACAGGTTACAATGAGCAGTTCTTC.

The chain carries TRBV6-5 and TRBJ2-4; 11 positions agree with TRBD2. Germline assignment: CDR1 MNHEY and CDR2 SVGAGI. This CDR3 is built from 14 residues. V lost 8 bases to trimming and J lost 7 bases; unmatched junction nucleotides: 7. The CDR3 loop reads CASGYSGGVNIQYF. DNA for the CDR3: TGTGCCAGCGGCTATAGCGGGGGGGTGAACATTCAGTACTTC.

The chain has TRBV11-2 and TRBJ1-2; D unclear. Germline V gene data show CDR1 as SGHAT and CDR2 as FQNNGV. V was shortened by 6 bases and J by 4 bases, with 18 bases between the two germline ends. The CDR3 is 15 amino acids. The CDR3 reads CASSQLGQSVYGYTF. CDR3 bases: TGTGCCAGCAGTCAATTAGGGCAGAGTGTCTATGGCTACACCTTC.

Judged by abundance, this clone is medium-sized (0.01 to 0.1%). The V gene is TRBV6-4, the J gene TRBJ2-2; possibly TRBD1 or TRBD2 for D (5 bases each). The V gene lost 3 bases and the J gene lost 3 bases, with 5 bases spanning the gap. The CDR3 covers 13 residues. Germline V gives CDR1 MRHNA, CDR2 SNTAGT. CDR3 nucleotides: TGTGCCAGCAGTGAGGGGGACACCGGGGAGCTGTTTTTT. The encoded protein is CASSEGDTGELFF.

This sequence joins TRBV9 and TRBJ2-4; 10 nucleotides line up with TRBD1. Per the germline V gene, CDR1 is SGDLS and CDR2 is YYNGEE. There are 15 residues in the CDR3. The V gene end was trimmed by 4 bases and the J gene end by 6 bases; junction bases not matched to a gene: 7. The DNA of the CDR3 is TGTGCCAGCAGCCCCGAGGGGACAGGGGTAAACATTCAGTACTTC. This gives the protein CASSPEGTGVNIQYF.

The rearrangement links TRBV7-9 to TRBJ1-4, with D maybe TRBD1 (5 bases). Trimming took off 4 bases at V and 7 bases at J, with 13 bases between the two ends. Germline lookup yields CDR1 SEHNR and CDR2 FQNEAQ (reference sequence). The CDR3 covers 14 residues. CDR3 residues: CASSYPGPREKLFF. The CDR3 nucleotides are TGTGCCAGCAGCTACCCGGGACCCCGTGAAAAACTGTTTTTT. The full variable domain, completed using reference TRBV7-9 and TRBJ1-4, is DTGVSQNPRHKITKRGQNVTFRCDPISEHNRLYWYRQTLGQGPEFLTYFQNEAQLEKSRLLSDRFSAERPKGSFSTLEIQRTEQGDSAMYLCASSYPGPREKLFFGSGTQLSVL.